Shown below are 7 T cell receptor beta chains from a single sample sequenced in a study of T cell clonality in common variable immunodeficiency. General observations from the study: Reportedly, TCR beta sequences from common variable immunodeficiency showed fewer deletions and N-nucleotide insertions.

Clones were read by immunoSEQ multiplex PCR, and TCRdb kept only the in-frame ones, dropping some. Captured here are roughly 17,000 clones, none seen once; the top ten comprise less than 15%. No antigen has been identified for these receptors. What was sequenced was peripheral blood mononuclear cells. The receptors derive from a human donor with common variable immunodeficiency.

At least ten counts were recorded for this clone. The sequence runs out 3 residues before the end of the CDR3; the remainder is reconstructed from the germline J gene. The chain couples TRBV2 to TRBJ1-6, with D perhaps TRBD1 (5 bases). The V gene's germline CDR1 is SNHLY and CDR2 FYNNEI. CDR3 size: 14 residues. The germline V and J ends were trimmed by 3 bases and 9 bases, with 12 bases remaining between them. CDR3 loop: CASSEERGRSPLHF. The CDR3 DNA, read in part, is TGTGCCAGCAGTGAGGAAAGGGGCCGTTCACCC.

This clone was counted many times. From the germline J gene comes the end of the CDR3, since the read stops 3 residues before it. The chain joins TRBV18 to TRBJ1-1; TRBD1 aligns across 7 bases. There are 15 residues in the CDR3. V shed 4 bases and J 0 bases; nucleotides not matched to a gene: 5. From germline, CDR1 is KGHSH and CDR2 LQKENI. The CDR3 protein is CASSQGGQLNTEAFF. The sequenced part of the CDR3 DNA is TGTGCCAGCTCACAAGGGGGACAGTTGAACACTGAA.

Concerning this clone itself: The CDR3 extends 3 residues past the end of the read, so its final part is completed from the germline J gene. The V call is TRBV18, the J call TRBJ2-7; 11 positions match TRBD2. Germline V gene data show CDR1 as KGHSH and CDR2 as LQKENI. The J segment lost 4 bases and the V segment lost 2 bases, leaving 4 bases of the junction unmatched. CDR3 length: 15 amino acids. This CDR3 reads CASSPGTSGSYEQYF. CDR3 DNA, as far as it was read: TGTGCCAGCTCACCAGGGACTAGCGGTTCTTACGAG. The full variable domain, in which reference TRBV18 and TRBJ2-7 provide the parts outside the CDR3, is NAGVMQNPRHLVRRRGQEARLRCSPMKGHSHVYWYRQLPEEGLKFMVYLQKENIIDESGMPKERFSAEFPKEGPSILRIQQVVRGDSAAYFCASSPGTSGSYEQYFGPGTRLTVT.

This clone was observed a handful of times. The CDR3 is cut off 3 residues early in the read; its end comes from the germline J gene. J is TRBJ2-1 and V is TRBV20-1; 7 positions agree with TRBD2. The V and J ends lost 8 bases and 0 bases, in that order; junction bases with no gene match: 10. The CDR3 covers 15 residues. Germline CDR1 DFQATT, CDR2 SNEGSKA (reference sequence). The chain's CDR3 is CSPWAGESSYNEQFF. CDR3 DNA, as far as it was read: TGCAGTCCGTGGGCGGGGGAGAGCTCCTACAATGAG.

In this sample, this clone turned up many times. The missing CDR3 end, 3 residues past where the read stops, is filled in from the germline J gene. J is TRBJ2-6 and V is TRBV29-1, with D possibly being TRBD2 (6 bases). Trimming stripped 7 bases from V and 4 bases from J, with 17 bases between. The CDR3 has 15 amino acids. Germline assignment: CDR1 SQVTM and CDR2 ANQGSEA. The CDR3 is CSGAGSRGGANVLTF. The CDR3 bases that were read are TGCAGCGGAGCCGGGAGCCGGGGGGGGGCCAACGTC.

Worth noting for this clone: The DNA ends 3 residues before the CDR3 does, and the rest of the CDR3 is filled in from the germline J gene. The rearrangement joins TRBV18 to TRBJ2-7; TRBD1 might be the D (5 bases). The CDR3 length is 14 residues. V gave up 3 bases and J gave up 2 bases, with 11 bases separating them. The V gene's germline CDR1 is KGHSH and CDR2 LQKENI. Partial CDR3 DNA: TGTGCCAGCTCACCTTTGGACACTGCCTACGAG. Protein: CASSPLDTAYE. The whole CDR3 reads CASSPLDTAYEQYF. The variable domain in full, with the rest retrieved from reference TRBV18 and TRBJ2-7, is NAGVMQNPRHLVRRRGQEARLRCSPMKGHSHVYWYRQLPEEGLKFMVYLQKENIIDESGMPKERFSAEFPKEGPSILRIQQVVRGDSAAYFCASSPLDTAYEQYFGPGTRLTVT.

The CDR3 spells CASKGMVETQYF. The sequenced CDR3 bases are TGTGCCAGCAAGGGCATGGTTGAGACC. The V and J genes are TRBV2 and TRBJ2-5; D ambiguous. The read gets to within 3 residues of the CDR3 end, and the germline J gene fills in the rest. Germline CDR1 SNHLY, CDR2 FYNNEI. The CDR3 is 12 amino acids. The V and J ends lost 7 bases and 5 bases respectively, with 11 bases between them.